This T cell receptor beta chain stems from a study of cytomegalovirus exposure and HLA in healthy donors. Study results and caveats: CMV serostatus was the sole immune exposure data available. In an earlier analysis, productive rearrangement rates for most beta V segments clustered near 87% or 30%. Most TCR sequences showed up rarely, but some public TCRs showed up in many donors.

Researchers ran the PCR with 60 Vbeta and 13 Jbeta primers. Only in-frame clones appear in the TCRdb table, and some are missing; sequencing was by immunoSEQ multiplex PCR. Of some 210,000 clones in the sample, over 70% are singletons; the top ten hold 1% to 1.5%. The germline V gene encodes CDR1 WSHSY and CDR2 SAAADI. The CDR3 consists of 15 residues. The ends lost 2 bases at V and 7 bases at J; junction bases unmatched: 3. A remark on this clone: Antigen unknown.

Sequenced material: PBMCs. This sequence was found in a man aged 25-40 years in good health and CMV-seronegative. The chain couples TRBV10-2 to TRBJ2-1; 12 bases agree with TRBD2. CDR3 sequence (DNA): TGCGCCAGCAGTGAGCGGACTAGCGGGAAAAATGAGCAGTTCTTC. Amino acids: CASSERTSGKNEQFF.